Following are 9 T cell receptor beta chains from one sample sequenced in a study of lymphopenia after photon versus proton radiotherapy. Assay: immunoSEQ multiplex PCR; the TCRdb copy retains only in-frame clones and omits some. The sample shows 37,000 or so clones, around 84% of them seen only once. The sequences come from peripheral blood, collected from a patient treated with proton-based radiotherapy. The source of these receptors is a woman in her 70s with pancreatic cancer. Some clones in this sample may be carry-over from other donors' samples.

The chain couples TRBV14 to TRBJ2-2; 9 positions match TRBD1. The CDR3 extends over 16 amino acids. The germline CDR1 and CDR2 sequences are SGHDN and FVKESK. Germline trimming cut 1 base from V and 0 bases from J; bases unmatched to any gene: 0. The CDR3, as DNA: TGTGCCAGCAGCCAAGGACAGGGGGCGAACACCGGGGAGCTGTTTTTT. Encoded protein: CASSQGQGANTGELFF.

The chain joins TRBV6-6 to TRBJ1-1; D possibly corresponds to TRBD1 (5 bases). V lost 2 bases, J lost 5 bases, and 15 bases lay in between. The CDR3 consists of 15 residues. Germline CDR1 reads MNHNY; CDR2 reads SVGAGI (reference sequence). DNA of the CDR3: TGTGCCAGCAGTTACGAATTCGGGGCAGGTACTGAAGCTTTCTTT. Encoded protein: CASSYEFGAGTEAFF.

The CDR3: CASRDSGNYGYTF. The DNA for the CDR3 is TGTGCCAGCAGAGATAGTGGGAACTATGGCTACACCTTC. This chain links TRBV25-1 with TRBJ1-2; no definite D call. The length of the CDR3 is 13 residues. The germline V gene has CDR1 MGHDK and CDR2 SYGVNS. The ends were cut back, 6 bases at V and 2 bases at J, with 10 bases in the middle.

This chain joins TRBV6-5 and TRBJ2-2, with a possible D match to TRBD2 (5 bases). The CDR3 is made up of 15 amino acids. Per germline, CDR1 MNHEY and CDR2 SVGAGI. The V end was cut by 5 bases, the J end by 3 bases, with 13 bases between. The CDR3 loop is CASSPEERYTGELFF. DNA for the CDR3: TGTGCCAGCAGTCCGGAGGAGAGGTACACCGGGGAGCTGTTTTTT.

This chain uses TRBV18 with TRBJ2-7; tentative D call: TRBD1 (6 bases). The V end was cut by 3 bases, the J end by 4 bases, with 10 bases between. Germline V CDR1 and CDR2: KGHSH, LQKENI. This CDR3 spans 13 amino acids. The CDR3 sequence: CASSPHRDYEQYF. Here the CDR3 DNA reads TGTGCCAGCTCACCCCACAGGGATTACGAGCAGTACTTC.

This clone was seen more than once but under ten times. CDR3 sequence reads: CARGIGTNTGELFF. The CDR3 bases are TGTGCCAGGGGGATTGGGACGAACACCGGGGAGCTGTTTTTT. This chain connects TRBV7-9 to TRBJ2-2; D gene uncertain. The germline gives CDR1 SEHNR, CDR2 FQNEAQ (reference sequence). V was shortened by 9 bases and J by 0 bases, with 11 bases between the two germline ends. The CDR3 runs 14 residues.

CDR3 nucleotide sequence: TGTGCCAGCAGGGACCCAAACTATGGCTACACCTTC. As protein: CASRDPNYGYTF. This chain links TRBV6-6 with TRBJ1-2, with D uncertain. This CDR3 contains 12 residues. V shed 6 bases and J shed 2 bases, with 7 bases lying between them. In germline, CDR1 is MNHNY, CDR2 SVGAGI (reference sequence).

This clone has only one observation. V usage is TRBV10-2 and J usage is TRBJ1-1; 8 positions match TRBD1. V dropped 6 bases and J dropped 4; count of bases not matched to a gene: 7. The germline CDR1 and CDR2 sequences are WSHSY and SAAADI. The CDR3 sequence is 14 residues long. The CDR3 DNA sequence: TGCGCCAGCAGGGTACAGGGGGTGGGCACTGAAGCTTTCTTT. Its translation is CASRVQGVGTEAFF.

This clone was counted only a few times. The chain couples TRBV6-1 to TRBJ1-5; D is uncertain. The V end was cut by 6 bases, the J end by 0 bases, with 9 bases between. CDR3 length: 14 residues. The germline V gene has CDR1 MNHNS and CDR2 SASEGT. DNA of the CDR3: TGTGCCAGCAGCTATCGGACTAGCAATCAGCCCCAGCATTTT. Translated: CASSYRTSNQPQHF.